This record concerns one T cell receptor (beta chain) sequence. The method was immunoSEQ multiplex PCR; TCRdb's version includes in-frame clones alone and lacks a portion of them. This table has approximately 100,000 clones, less than 95% appearing once. Trimming cost V 7 bases and J 0 bases, with 7 bases left between them. The CDR3 extends over 13 amino acids. The germline gives CDR1 MNHNS, CDR2 SASEGT. This specimen belongs to a study of T cell changes during pregnancy in multiple sclerosis. The clonotype originates from a female donor with multiple sclerosis, enrolled in a pregnancy study. The chain combines TRBV6-1 with TRBJ1-5; the D is unclear. This specimen was peripheral blood, taken after pregnancy. The CDR3 nucleotides are TGTGCCAGCACGGAGTATAGCAATCAGCCCCAGCATTTT. This translates into CASTEYSNQPQHF.